There are a few counts of the clone carrying this T cell receptor (beta chain). The antigen is undetermined. The data are from a study of T cells after yellow fever vaccination. Background on the study: Any fraction with a low cell number was prepared using SMART-Seq v4 Ultra Low Input. Study-wide results and limits: Secondary responses were weaker yet peaked faster, day 5 versus 15. Some clonotypes were seen in both the CD4 and the CD8 compartments. These made up a small share and likely arose from convergent recombination.

UMIs and a universal primer site were added when TCR cDNA was made by 5'RACE template switching. TCRdb called the 5' RACE reads again in MiXCR, with one record for every CDR3 protein. This repertoire shows some 390,000 distinct CDR3 sequences, approximately 19% found once; its top ten account for 18%. The specimen comprised PBMCs, sampled before the yellow fever booster vaccination. This TCR derives from a young man who received the YFV17D yellow fever vaccine.

The CDR3 loop reads CASSSGTGLYEQYF. The CDR3 DNA sequence: TGTGCCAGCAGCTCCGGGACAGGGTTGTACGAGCAGTACTTC. This chain uses TRBV12-3 or TRBV12-4 with TRBJ2-7; 9 nucleotides agree with TRBD1. The V and J ends lost 6 bases and 4 bases, in that order; junction bases with no gene match: 7. The CDR3 has 14 residues.